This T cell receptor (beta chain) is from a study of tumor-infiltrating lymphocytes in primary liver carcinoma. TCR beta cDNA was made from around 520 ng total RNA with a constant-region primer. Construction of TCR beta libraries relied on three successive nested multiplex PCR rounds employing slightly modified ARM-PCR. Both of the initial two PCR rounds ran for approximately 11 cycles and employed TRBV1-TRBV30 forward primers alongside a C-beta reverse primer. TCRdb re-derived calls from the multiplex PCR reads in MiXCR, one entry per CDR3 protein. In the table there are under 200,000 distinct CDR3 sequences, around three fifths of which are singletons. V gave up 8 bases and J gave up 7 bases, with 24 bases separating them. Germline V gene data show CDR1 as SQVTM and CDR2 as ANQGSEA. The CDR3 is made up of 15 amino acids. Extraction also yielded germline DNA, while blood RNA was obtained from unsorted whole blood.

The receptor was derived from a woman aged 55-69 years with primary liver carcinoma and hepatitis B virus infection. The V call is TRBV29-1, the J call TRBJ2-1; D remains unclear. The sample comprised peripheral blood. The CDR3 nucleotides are TGCAGCTTAGTCCCAAGAATGCAGGAGTCGAATGAGCAGTTCTTC. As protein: CSLVPRMQESNEQFF.